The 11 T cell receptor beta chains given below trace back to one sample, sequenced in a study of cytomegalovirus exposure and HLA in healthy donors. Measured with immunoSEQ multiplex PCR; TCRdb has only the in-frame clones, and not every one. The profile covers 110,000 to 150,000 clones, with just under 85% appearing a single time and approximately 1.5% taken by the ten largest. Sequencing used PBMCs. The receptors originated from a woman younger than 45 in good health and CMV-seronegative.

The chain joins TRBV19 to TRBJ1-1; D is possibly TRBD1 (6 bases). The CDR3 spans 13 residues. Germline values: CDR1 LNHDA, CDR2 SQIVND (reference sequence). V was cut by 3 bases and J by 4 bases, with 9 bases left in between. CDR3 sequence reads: CASSIPGVTEAFF. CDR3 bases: TGTGCCAGTAGTATCCCAGGGGTCACTGAAGCTTTCTTT.

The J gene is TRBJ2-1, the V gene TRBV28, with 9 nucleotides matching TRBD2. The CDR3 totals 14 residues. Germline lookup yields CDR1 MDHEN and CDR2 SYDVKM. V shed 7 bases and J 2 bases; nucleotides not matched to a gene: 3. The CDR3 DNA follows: TGTGCCAGCATTGTAGCGGGGGCCTACAATGAGCAGTTCTTC. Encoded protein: CASIVAGAYNEQFF.

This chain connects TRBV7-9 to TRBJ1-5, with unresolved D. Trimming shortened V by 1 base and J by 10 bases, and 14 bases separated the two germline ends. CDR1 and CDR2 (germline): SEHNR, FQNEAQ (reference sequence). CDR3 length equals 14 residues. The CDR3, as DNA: TGTGCCAGCAGCTTAGAAGGCTGGGAGAAACCCCAGCATTTT. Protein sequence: CASSLEGWEKPQHF.

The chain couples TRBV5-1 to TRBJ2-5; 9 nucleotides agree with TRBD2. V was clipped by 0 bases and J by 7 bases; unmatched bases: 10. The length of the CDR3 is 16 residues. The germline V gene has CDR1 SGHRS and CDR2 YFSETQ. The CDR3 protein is CASSLEAGGLGRTQYF. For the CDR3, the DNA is TGCGCCAGCAGCTTGGAAGCGGGGGGCCTCGGAAGGACCCAGTACTTC.

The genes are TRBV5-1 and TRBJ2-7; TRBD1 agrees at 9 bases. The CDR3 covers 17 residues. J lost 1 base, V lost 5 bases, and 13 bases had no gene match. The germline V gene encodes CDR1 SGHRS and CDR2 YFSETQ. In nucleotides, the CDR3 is TGCGCCAGCAGACCCGACTCCGGGACAGGGATATCCTACGAGCAGTACTTC. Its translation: CASRPDSGTGISYEQYF.

The CDR3 DNA sequence: TGTGCCAGCAAAGCCCAGCGGGGGGCTCAAGAGACCCAGTACTTC. As protein: CASKAQRGAQETQYF. The V and J genes are TRBV5-4 and TRBJ2-5, with 9 bases aligning to TRBD2. The CDR3 has 15 amino acids. The junction had 8 bases not matched to a gene; V was cut back by 6 bases and J by 2 bases. Germline lookup yields CDR1 SGHNT and CDR2 YYREEE (reference sequence).

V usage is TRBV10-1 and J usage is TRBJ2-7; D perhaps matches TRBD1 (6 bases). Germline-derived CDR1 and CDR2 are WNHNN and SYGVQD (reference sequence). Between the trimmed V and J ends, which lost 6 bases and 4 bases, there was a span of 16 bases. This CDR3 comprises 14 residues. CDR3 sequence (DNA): TGCGCCAGCAGCTCCGGGACACTAATTTACGAGCAGTACTTC. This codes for CASSSGTLIYEQYF.

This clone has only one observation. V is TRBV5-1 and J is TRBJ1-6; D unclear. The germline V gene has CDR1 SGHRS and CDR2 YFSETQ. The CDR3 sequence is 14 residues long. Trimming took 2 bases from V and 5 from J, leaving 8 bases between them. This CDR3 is CASSFVGDNSPLHF. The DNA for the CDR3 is TGCGCCAGCAGCTTCGTCGGGGATAATTCACCCCTCCACTTT.

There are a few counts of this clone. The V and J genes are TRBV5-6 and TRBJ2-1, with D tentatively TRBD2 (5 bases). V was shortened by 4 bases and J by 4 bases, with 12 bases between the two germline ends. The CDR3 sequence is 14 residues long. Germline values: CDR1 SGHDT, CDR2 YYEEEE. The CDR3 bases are TGTGCCAGCAGCCGAAAACGGACTTACAATGAGCAGTTCTTC. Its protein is CASSRKRTYNEQFF.

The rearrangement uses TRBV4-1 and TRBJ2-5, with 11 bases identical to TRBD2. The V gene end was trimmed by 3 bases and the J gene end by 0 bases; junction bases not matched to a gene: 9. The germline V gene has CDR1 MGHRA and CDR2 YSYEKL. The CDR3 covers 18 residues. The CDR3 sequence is CASSHPGLAVKNQETQYF. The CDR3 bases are TGCGCCAGCAGCCACCCGGGACTAGCGGTTAAGAACCAAGAGACCCAGTACTTC.

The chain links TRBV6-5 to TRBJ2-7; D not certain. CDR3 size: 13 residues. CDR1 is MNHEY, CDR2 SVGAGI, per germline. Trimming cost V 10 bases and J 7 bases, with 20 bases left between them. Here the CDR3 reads CATAQIGFGEQYF. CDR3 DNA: TGTGCCACAGCTCAGATTGGGTTCGGGGAGCAGTACTTC.